One sample yielded the 17 T cell receptor beta chains listed below, sequenced in a study of T cell responses to AZD1222 COVID-19 vaccine. Profiled with immunoSEQ multiplex PCR; TCRdb holds only in-frame clones, not every one. This sample carries about 160,000 clones, 75% to 95% of them seen once, and the ten largest clones take approximately 4.4%. Sample: peripheral blood, taken on day 0 of AZD1222 vaccination. The receptors derive from an adult in good health.

The genes are TRBV1 and TRBJ2-7; the table assigns TRBD2, which was not confirmed against the DNA. TRBV1 counts as a pseudogene. This CDR3 is 15 amino acids long. The CDR3 region is CTSSPGTSGSYEQYF. In DNA form, the CDR3 reads TGCACCAGCAGCCCCGGGACTAGCGGGAGCTACGAGCAGTACTTC.

The rearrangement joins TRBV3-1 (or the pseudogene TRBV3-2) to TRBJ2-1, with D tentatively TRBD1 (6 bases). The ends were cut back, 4 bases at V and 7 bases at J, with 8 bases in the middle. Germline-derived CDR1 and CDR2 are LGHDT and YNNKEL (reference sequence). This CDR3 comprises 12 residues. Here the CDR3 DNA reads TGTGCCAGCAGCCGCGGACAGAATGAGCAGTTCTTC. Amino acids: CASSRGQNEQFF.

V and J are TRBV6-5 and TRBJ1-1, with TRBD1 matching over 7 bases. The CDR3 totals 14 residues. CDR1 MNHEY and CDR2 SVGAGI come from the germline V gene. With 4 bases clipped from V and 5 bases from J, the junction kept 7 bases outside the gene matches. In DNA, the CDR3 is TGTGCCAGCAGTTCCAGACAGGGTACTACTGAAGCTTTCTTT. Amino acids: CASSSRQGTTEAFF.

V and J are TRBV6-2 or TRBV6-3 and TRBJ2-4; 8 positions agree with TRBD2. The CDR3 has 15 residues. The ends lost 0 bases at V and 9 bases at J; junction bases unmatched: 7. Germline values: CDR1 MNHEY, CDR2 SVGEGT. CDR3 in DNA: TGTGCCAGCAGTTACTCCCGGGAGGGCCGACTCATTCAGTACTTC. Translation gives CASSYSREGRLIQYF.

V usage is TRBV15 and J usage is TRBJ2-7, with 7 nucleotides matching TRBD2. The CDR3 sequence is 15 residues long. The junction had 10 bases not matched to a gene; V was cut back by 4 bases and J by 4 bases. Per the germline V gene, CDR1 is LNHNV and CDR2 is YYDKDF (reference sequence). For the CDR3, the DNA is TGTGCCACCAGCATAACCGACGTGGGAGGGTACGAGCAGTACTTC. It encodes CATSITDVGGYEQYF.

The chain joins TRBV6-2 or TRBV6-3 to TRBJ2-1; D call uncertain. CDR3 length equals 15 residues. Germline assignment: CDR1 MNHEY and CDR2 SVGEGT. V gave up 2 bases and J gave up 0 bases, with 8 bases separating them. Written as DNA, the CDR3 is TGTGCCAGCAGTTACGGGCCCAGCTCCTACAATGAGCAGTTCTTC. Amino acid sequence: CASSYGPSSYNEQFF.

CDR3 residues: CASSAIGNTEAFF. The DNA of the CDR3 is TGTGCCAGCAGCGCGATAGGAAACACTGAAGCTTTCTTT. V gene TRBV9 combines with J gene TRBJ1-1, with D unclear. The length of the CDR3 is 13 residues. V shed 3 bases and J shed 2 bases, with 8 bases lying between them. Germline V gene data show CDR1 as SGDLS and CDR2 as YYNGEE.

This chain connects TRBV19 to TRBJ1-2; TRBD1 might be the D (6 bases). This CDR3 has 13 amino acids. Germline V gene sequence: CDR1 LNHDA, CDR2 SQIVND (reference sequence). Trimming pared 3 bases from V and 7 bases from J, leaving 12 bases between. The CDR3 DNA is TGTGCCAGTAGTATTGACAGGTACTCTGGCTACACCTTC. It translates to CASSIDRYSGYTF.

The genes are TRBV7-2 and TRBJ1-1, with unresolved D. Germline CDR1 SGHTA, CDR2 FQGNSA. V lost 5 bases, J lost 8 bases, and 15 bases lay in between. This CDR3 has 13 amino acids. This CDR3 reads CASSPSGGLEAFF. As DNA, the CDR3 is TGTGCCAGCAGCCCATCGGGAGGGCTGGAAGCTTTCTTT.

The V and J genes are TRBV19 and TRBJ1-5; tentatively, D is TRBD1 (6 bases). CDR1 LNHDA and CDR2 SQIVND come from the germline V gene (reference sequence). This CDR3 has 17 residues. V shed 7 bases and J shed 0 bases, with 19 bases lying between them. CDR3 DNA: TGTGCCAGTACCCCGCCTGGCAGGGGATATAGCAATCAGCCCCAGCATTTT. Protein: CASTPPGRGYSNQPQHF.

V is TRBV18 and J is TRBJ2-7; perhaps TRBD1 as D (6 bases). Germline V gene lookup returns CDR1 KGHSH and CDR2 LQKENI. The CDR3 has 19 amino acids. V lost 2 bases and J 0 bases, leaving 23 bases between the germline ends. DNA of the CDR3: TGTGCCAGCTCACCAGGGGCGGGTCACGGTAGGGGGAACTCCTACGAGCAGTACTTC. It specifies CASSPGAGHGRGNSYEQYF.

The CDR3 reads CASTRTDTQYF. The CDR3 coding sequence is TGTGCCAGCACTCGCACAGATACGCAGTATTTT. The V gene is TRBV3-1 (or the pseudogene TRBV3-2), the J gene TRBJ2-3; D is ambiguous. The CDR3 spans 11 residues. The germline CDR1 and CDR2 sequences are LGHDT and YNNKEL (reference sequence). V lost 7 bases and J lost 1, with 3 bases in between.

V and J are TRBV28 and TRBJ1-4; the match to TRBD1 covers 10 bases. The CDR3 is 14 residues long. Looked up from germline, CDR1 is MDHEN and CDR2 is SYDVKM. V lost 6 bases and J lost 8; bases outside the gene matches: 6. The CDR3 loop reads CASSSGTGVEKLFF. In DNA, the CDR3 is TGTGCCAGCAGCTCCGGGACAGGGGTAGAAAAACTGTTTTTT.

The genes are TRBV7-2 and TRBJ2-1; TRBD2 matches at 7 bases. The CDR3 is 20 residues long. V dropped 0 bases and J dropped 0; count of bases not matched to a gene: 14. CDR1 is SGHTA and CDR2 is FQGNSA in the germline V gene. CDR3 residues: CASSLATGTTPRSSYNEQFF. CDR3 sequence (DNA): TGTGCCAGCAGCTTAGCAACCGGGACTACCCCCAGGAGCTCCTACAATGAGCAGTTCTTC.

The chain combines TRBV10-3 with TRBJ2-7; weak D call: TRBD2 (5 bases). Trimming left V 0 bases short and J 0 bases short, with 12 bases between. Germline V gene lookup returns CDR1 ENHRY and CDR2 SYGVKD. CDR3 size: 16 residues. The CDR3, as DNA: TGTGCCATCAGTGAGTCGGGGATAGCGTACTCCTACGAGCAGTACTTC. It is translated as CAISESGIAYSYEQYF.

DNA of the CDR3: TGTGCCAGTAGTATCCAGGCCCCCACCGGGGAGCTGTTTTTT. Its protein is CASSIQAPTGELFF. The chain recombines TRBV19 with TRBJ2-2; the D is unclear. Germline values: CDR1 LNHDA, CDR2 SQIVND (reference sequence). This CDR3 is 14 amino acids long. V lost 3 bases and J lost 4, with 9 bases in between.

This chain joins TRBV10-1 and TRBJ2-1, with 8 bases lining up with TRBD2. The V gene's germline CDR1 is WNHNN and CDR2 SYGVQD (reference sequence). The CDR3 has 14 amino acids. The V gene end was trimmed by 4 bases and the J gene end by 8 bases; junction bases not matched to a gene: 7. The DNA of the CDR3 is TGCGCCAGCAGTGCGTTGGGACTAGACGATGAGCAGTTCTTC. Translated: CASSALGLDDEQFF.